These 21 T cell receptor beta chains came from one sample sequenced in a study of blood T cell repertoires in COVID-19 (dated by TCRdb to the early 2020s). Libraries came from the immunoSEQ multiplex PCR assay. TCRdb obtained this table from immuneACCESS and retained in-frame rearrangements with V and J assigned. These tables miss some clones; where compared with another copy, unresolved V genes account for less than half of the shortfall, and the remainder is unexplained. The sample profile shows under 75,000 clones; around 86% of them were found once. The top ten clonotypes cover roughly a tenth of the sample. Sequences were obtained from peripheral blood. Source of these receptors: a woman in her late teens or twenties with acute or convalescent COVID-19.

In its sample, this clone ranks as medium-sized. CDR3 protein: CASSVGQNEQYF. The CDR3 region has the DNA TGCGCCAGCAGTGTTGGGCAGAACGAGCAGTACTTC. The V and J genes are TRBV10-1 and TRBJ2-7; D not resolved. Trimming took 4 bases from V and 5 from J, leaving 9 bases between them. CDR1 and CDR2 (germline): WNHNN, SYGVQD (reference sequence). CDR3 length: 12 residues.

This rearrangement joins TRBV28 to TRBJ2-3, with 9 bases identical to TRBD2. The CDR3 has 15 residues. In germline, CDR1 is MDHEN, CDR2 SYDVKM. Trimming took 3 bases from V and 4 from J; bases not matched to a gene: 5. CDR3 sequence reads: CASSLPGGGADTQYF. The CDR3, as DNA: TGTGCCAGCAGTTTGCCCGGCGGGGGGGCAGATACGCAGTATTTT. Full variable domain (outside the CDR3, taken from reference TRBV28 and TRBJ2-3): DVKVTQSSRYLVKRTGEKVFLECVQDMDHENMFWYRQDPGLGLRLIYFSYDVKMKEKGDIPEGYSVSREKKERFSLILESASTNQTSMYLCASSLPGGGADTQYFGPGTRLTVL.

The chain couples TRBV4-2 to TRBJ1-1, with D maybe TRBD1 (5 bases). V lost 4 bases, J lost 1 base, and 31 bases lay in between. Germline-derived CDR1 and CDR2 are LGHNA and YNFKEQ. The CDR3 extends over 21 amino acids. The CDR3 coding sequence is TGTGCCAGCAGCCCAAAGGAGGGACTGGGAGGTTCCCTCGAGAAGAACACTGAAGCTTTCTTT. It specifies CASSPKEGLGGSLEKNTEAFF.

The V gene is TRBV4-2, the J gene TRBJ1-1; the match to TRBD1 covers 7 bases. V gave up 4 bases and J gave up 5 bases; unmatched junction bases: 1. Germline V gene lookup returns CDR1 LGHNA and CDR2 YNFKEQ. This CDR3 is 12 amino acids long. Written as DNA, the CDR3 is TGTGCCAGCAGCCCAGGGGGGACTGAAGCTTTCTTT. Its translation is CASSPGGTEAFF.

V is TRBV5-1 and J is TRBJ1-1; tentatively, D is TRBD1 (5 bases). The CDR3 sequence is 13 residues long. Trimming stripped 3 bases from V and 0 bases from J, with 6 bases between. CDR1 and CDR2 from the germline V gene are SGHRS and YFSETQ. For the CDR3, the DNA is TGCGCCAGCAGCTCGACAGTGAACACTGAAGCTTTCTTT. It yields the protein CASSSTVNTEAFF.

The chain joins TRBV30 to TRBJ1-3; D unresolved. The germline V gene encodes CDR1 GTSNPN and CDR2 SVGIG (reference sequence). The CDR3 covers 13 residues. Trimming left V 1 base short and J 3 bases short, with 7 bases between. The CDR3, as DNA: TGTGCCTGGAGTGGACAAGATGGAAACACCATATATTTT. Translated, it gives CAWSGQDGNTIYF.

This clone occurred once. The chain couples TRBV4-1 to TRBJ2-7; 9 bases align to TRBD2. With 0 bases clipped from V and 9 bases from J, the junction kept 9 bases outside the gene matches. CDR3 size: 15 residues. Per germline, CDR1 MGHRA and CDR2 YSYEKL. For the CDR3, the DNA is TGCGCCAGCAGCCAAGATTACCCTAGCGGGGAATTGCAGTACTTC. Amino acid sequence: CASSQDYPSGELQYF.

This clone came up a few times. The chain recombines TRBV27 with TRBJ2-6; unclear D gene. From germline, CDR1 is MNHEY and CDR2 SMNVEV (reference sequence). There are 14 residues in the CDR3. V dropped 6 bases and J dropped 0 bases, with 6 bases sitting between them. The CDR3 nucleotides are TGTGCCAGCAGACAGAGCTCTGGGGCCAACGTCCTGACTTTC. It translates to CASRQSSGANVLTF.

This chain joins TRBV9 and TRBJ2-3, with 11 bases matching TRBD2. Unmatched junction bases numbered 13, after V lost 0 bases and J lost 1 base. The V gene's germline CDR1 is SGDLS and CDR2 YYNGEE. This CDR3 spans 20 amino acids. The CDR3: CASSVDEPSGGLIGTDTQYF. DNA for the CDR3: TGTGCCAGCAGCGTAGACGAGCCTAGCGGGGGGTTAATCGGCACAGATACGCAGTATTTT. Complete variable domain (other parts from reference TRBV9 and TRBJ2-3): DSGVTQTPKHLITATGQRVTLRCSPRSGDLSVYWYQQSLDQGLQFLIQYYNGEERAKGNILERFSAQQFPDLHSELNLSSLELGDSALYFCASSVDEPSGGLIGTDTQYFGPGTRLTVL.

This clone was picked up a small number of times. The chain links TRBV2 to TRBJ2-7; the D gene is possibly TRBD1 (6 bases). The CDR3 is 15 residues long. V was cut by 7 bases and J by 4 bases, with 20 bases left in between. The germline gives CDR1 SNHLY, CDR2 FYNNEI. CDR3 in amino acids: CASTDSSAFLYEQYF. CDR3 nucleotides: TGTGCCAGCACGGACAGTTCCGCCTTTCTTTACGAGCAGTACTTC.

The V gene is TRBV29-1, the J gene TRBJ2-2; 7 positions match TRBD2. Per germline, CDR1 SQVTM and CDR2 ANQGSEA. The CDR3 is made up of 16 amino acids. The J segment lost 0 bases and the V segment lost 2 bases, leaving 6 bases of the junction unmatched. DNA of the CDR3: TGCAGCGTTGAATCCGGAGCGGGGACGAACACCGGGGAGCTGTTTTTT. Translation gives CSVESGAGTNTGELFF.

This chain connects TRBV6-1 to TRBJ2-1; TRBD2 matches 8 bases. The V segment lost 8 bases and the J segment 3 bases; nucleotides outside the gene matches: 9. This CDR3 contains 15 residues. Looked up from germline, CDR1 is MNHNS and CDR2 is SASEGT. Written as DNA, the CDR3 is TGTGCCAGCGAGACCGGGGGGGGATACTACAATGAGCAGTTCTTC. Translating gives CASETGGGYYNEQFF.

This clone was seen once. Written as DNA, the CDR3 is TGCGCCAGCAGCTCGTTAGCGGGGGCCACAGATACGCAGTATTTT. It encodes CASSSLAGATDTQYF. The J gene is TRBJ2-3, the V gene TRBV5-1, with 9 bases lining up with TRBD2. This CDR3 is 15 amino acids long. J was trimmed by 2 bases and V by 3 bases; bases with no gene match: 4. The germline gives CDR1 SGHRS, CDR2 YFSETQ.

The J gene is TRBJ2-2, the V gene TRBV6-5; 7 positions match TRBD2. Per the germline V gene, CDR1 is MNHEY and CDR2 is SVGAGI. The CDR3 runs 14 residues. With V trimmed by 6 bases and J by 1 base, 2 bases remained unmatched. CDR3 region: CASSRGRNTGELFF. CDR3 sequence (DNA): TGTGCCAGCAGCCGCGGGAGGAACACCGGGGAGCTGTTTTTT.

The genes are TRBV12-5 and TRBJ2-2; D might be TRBD1 (5 bases). The CDR3 is made up of 18 amino acids. The ends were cut back, 3 bases at V and 0 bases at J, with 17 bases in the middle. Germline-derived CDR1 and CDR2 are LGHNT and FRNRAP. The CDR3 DNA reads TGTGCTAGTGGTTTTGGCAGGGCTTCTTTCGCGAACACCGGGGAGCTGTTTTTT. Translation: CASGFGRASFANTGELFF.

The chain recombines TRBV15 with TRBJ1-2; 8 nucleotides agree with TRBD1. Germline lookup yields CDR1 LNHNV and CDR2 YYDKDF (reference sequence). This CDR3 comprises 15 residues. The ends lost 6 bases at V and 6 bases at J; junction bases unmatched: 12. The CDR3 reads CATSQGAFGNDGYTF. The CDR3 bases are TGTGCCACCAGTCAGGGGGCTTTTGGGAATGATGGCTACACCTTC.

This rearrangement joins TRBV7-2 to TRBJ1-2; D is possibly TRBD1 (6 bases). Trimming shortened V by 0 bases and J by 8 bases, and 16 bases separated the two germline ends. This CDR3 has 15 residues. Germline values: CDR1 SGHTA, CDR2 FQGNSA. The CDR3: CASSLASRGRGGYTF. DNA of the CDR3: TGTGCCAGCAGCTTAGCCTCCAGGGGTCGAGGCGGCTACACCTTC.

The sample holds one count of this clone. This chain links TRBV7-9 with TRBJ2-3; D not resolved. The CDR3 is 11 residues long. Trimming shortened V by 2 bases and J by 6 bases, and 3 bases separated the two germline ends. The V gene's germline CDR1 is SEHNR and CDR2 FQNEAQ (reference sequence). This chain's CDR3 is CASSLRDTQYF. CDR3 nucleotide sequence: TGTGCCAGCAGCTTACGGGATACGCAGTATTTT.

The rearrangement joins TRBV28 to TRBJ1-1; the D is unclear. CDR3 size: 15 residues. The V and J ends lost 9 bases and 0 bases respectively, with 17 bases between them. The germline gives CDR1 MDHEN, CDR2 SYDVKM. The CDR3, as DNA: TGTGCCAGTATCGCGAGAGGCAGTCTGAACACTGAAGCTTTCTTT. Translated, it gives CASIARGSLNTEAFF.

This chain uses TRBV29-1 with TRBJ2-1; tentative D call: TRBD1 (5 bases). The CDR3 spans 16 residues. From germline, CDR1 is SQVTM and CDR2 ANQGSEA. V lost 7 bases and J 3 bases, leaving 22 bases between the germline ends. The CDR3 nucleotides are TGCAGCGCACTCCAGGACAACACCCTTAACTACAATGAGCAGTTCTTC. It specifies CSALQDNTLNYNEQFF.

The CDR3 is CASTDSSGTNWQYF. The CDR3 DNA reads as TGTGCCAGCACCGACTCGTCTGGGACTAATTGGCAGTACTTC. The J gene is TRBJ2-5, the V gene TRBV7-9; 7 positions agree with TRBD2. Germline CDR1 and CDR2: SEHNR and FQNEAQ (reference sequence). Trimming cost V 7 bases and J 11 bases; bases outside gene matches: 16. The CDR3 extends over 14 amino acids.